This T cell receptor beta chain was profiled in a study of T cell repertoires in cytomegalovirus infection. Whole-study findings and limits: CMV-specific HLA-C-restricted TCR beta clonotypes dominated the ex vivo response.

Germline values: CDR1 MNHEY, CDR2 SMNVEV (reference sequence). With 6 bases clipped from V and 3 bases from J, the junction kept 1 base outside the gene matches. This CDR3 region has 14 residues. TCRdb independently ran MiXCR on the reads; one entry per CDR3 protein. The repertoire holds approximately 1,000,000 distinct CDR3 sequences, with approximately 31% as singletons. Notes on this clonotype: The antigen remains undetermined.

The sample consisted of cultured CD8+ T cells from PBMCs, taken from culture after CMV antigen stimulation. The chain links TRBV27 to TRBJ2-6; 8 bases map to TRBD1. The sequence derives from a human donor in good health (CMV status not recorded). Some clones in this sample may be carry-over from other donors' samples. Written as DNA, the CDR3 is TGTGCCAGCAGGGACAGGGATGGGGCCAACGTCCTGACTTTC. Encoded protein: CASRDRDGANVLTF.